This T cell receptor (beta chain) appears in the sequencing data of a study of graft-versus-host responses after intestinal transplantation. Regarding the study as a whole: Graft-donor T cell macrochimerism coincided with high graft-versus-host to host-versus-graft clonal ratios in allografts.

Produced via immunoSEQ multiplex PCR; TCRdb's table is partial and in-frame only. In the table there are 90,000 to 130,000 clones, 93% of which are singletons. Germline CDR1 MNHEY, CDR2 SMNVEV (reference sequence). V lost 3 bases and J lost 3, with 12 bases in between. The CDR3 consists of 15 residues. A remark on this clone: Its antigen remains unidentified.

This TCR was sampled from a human donor who was the organ donor for an intestinal transplant. This chain links TRBV27 with TRBJ2-1, with D maybe TRBD2 (6 bases). The material sequenced was unstimulated CD8+ T cells sorted from spleen or lymph node cells, taken before transplant. The CDR3: CASSFSGTFYNEQFF. CDR3 bases: TGTGCCAGCAGTTTTTCCGGGACTTTCTACAATGAGCAGTTCTTC.